These 6 T cell receptor beta chains originate from one sample sequenced in a study of blood T cell repertoires in COVID-19. Clones were sequenced by immunoSEQ multiplex PCR, and TCRdb holds only the in-frame ones, with some missing. The data show around 60,000 clones, roughly 87% seen once. Specimen: peripheral blood. The receptor source for this set is a man aged 50-60 years with active COVID-19.

The J gene is TRBJ2-1, the V gene TRBV27, with TRBD1 matching 10 bases. This CDR3 has 15 residues. The V gene's germline CDR1 is MNHEY and CDR2 SMNVEV (reference sequence). Trimming at V came to 11 bases and at J to 4 bases, leaving 11 bases not matched to a gene. CDR3 in DNA: TGTGCCTCATGTACCGGGACAGGGGAATACAATGAGCAGTTCTTC. Its protein is CASCTGTGEYNEQFF.

This chain joins TRBV4-3 and TRBJ2-1; the D is unclear. The CDR3 covers 14 residues. Germline V gene lookup returns CDR1 LGHNA and CDR2 YSLEER. V lost 0 bases, J lost 6 bases, and 9 bases lay in between. CDR3 sequence: CASSQDITVNEQFF. The CDR3 DNA reads TGCGCCAGCAGCCAAGATATAACTGTCAATGAGCAGTTCTTC.

The genes are TRBV5-8 and TRBJ2-2; no definite D call. The length of the CDR3 is 13 residues. V was trimmed by 4 bases and J by 10 bases, leaving 14 bases between them. Germline loops: CDR1 SGHTS, CDR2 YDEGEE. CDR3 nucleotide sequence: TGTGCCAGCAGCCAAACTCGACAACCGGAGCTGTTTTTT. Translation: CASSQTRQPELFF.

The chain recombines TRBV5-5 with TRBJ1-5; weak D call: TRBD1 (5 bases). CDR1 SGHKS and CDR2 YYEKEE come from the germline V gene (reference sequence). Deletions cut 2 bases from V and 4 bases from J, with 10 bases between. The CDR3 has 14 amino acids. The CDR3 loop is CASSFRQTNQPQHF. For the CDR3, the DNA is TGTGCCAGCAGCTTTAGACAGACTAATCAGCCCCAGCATTTT.

The J gene is TRBJ2-7, the V gene TRBV5-1; the match to TRBD1 covers 7 bases. The junction had 5 bases not matched to a gene; V was cut back by 3 bases and J by 5 bases. The CDR3 covers 13 residues. The germline V gene encodes CDR1 SGHRS and CDR2 YFSETQ. The CDR3 nucleotides read TGCGCCAGCAGCTGGCGACAGGGAGACGAGCAGTACTTC. Amino acid sequence: CASSWRQGDEQYF.

The table lists this clone with a count of one. The CDR3 DNA is TGCAGTGCTAGTTTGGGGAGCGATGAGCAGTTCTTC. Residues: CSASLGSDEQFF. The chain carries TRBV20-1 and TRBJ2-1, with D perhaps TRBD2 (5 bases). Trimming took 3 bases from V and 8 from J, leaving 11 bases between them. CDR1 and CDR2 from the germline V gene are DFQATT and SNEGSKA (reference sequence). The CDR3 has 12 residues.